The next 10 T cell receptor beta chains were all read from a single sample in a study of blood T cell repertoires in COVID-19. Sequencing was performed with immunoSEQ multiplex PCR; in TCRdb, only in-frame clones are kept and a portion is missing. The repertoire holds fewer than 650,000 clones, with 85% to 90% as singletons. The sample comprised peripheral blood. The source of these receptors is a woman aged 50 to 65 with COVID-19, enrolled during active disease.

This rearrangement joins TRBV6-6 to TRBJ1-2; the D is unclear. The CDR3 sequence is 15 residues long. Germline V gives CDR1 MNHNY, CDR2 SVGAGI (reference sequence). Trimming pared 6 bases from V and 0 bases from J, leaving 14 bases between. The CDR3 spells CASSPEGRANYGYTF. The CDR3 bases are TGTGCCAGCAGCCCCGAGGGCAGAGCTAACTATGGCTACACCTTC.

The rearrangement links TRBV5-1 to TRBJ1-1; TRBD1 aligns across 8 bases. CDR1 is SGHRS and CDR2 is YFSETQ in the germline V gene. Trimming took 3 bases from V and 6 from J; bases not matched to a gene: 16. The CDR3 runs 17 residues. The CDR3 DNA sequence: TGCGCCAGCAGCTCGGGGACAGGTGGAGAGTCATGGGCTGAAGCTTTCTTT. It specifies CASSSGTGGESWAEAFF.

This chain uses TRBV30 with TRBJ1-1; 8 bases map to TRBD1. The V gene end was trimmed by 3 bases and the J gene end by 7 bases; junction bases not matched to a gene: 7. The germline V gene has CDR1 GTSNPN and CDR2 SVGIG (reference sequence). The CDR3 contains 13 residues. The CDR3 loop is CAWRLGTGREAFF. The CDR3 DNA reads TGTGCCTGGAGGCTAGGGACAGGACGTGAAGCTTTCTTT. Combining the CDR3 with reference TRBV30 and TRBJ1-1 gives the whole variable domain SQTIHQWPATLVQPVGSPLSLECTVEGTSNPNLYWYRQAAGRGLQLLFYSVGIGQISSEVPQNLSASRPQDRQFILSSKKLLLSDSGFYLCAWRLGTGREAFFGQGTRLTVV.

The gene calls are TRBV6-5 and TRBJ1-2; 9 positions agree with TRBD1. This CDR3 has 15 residues. V shed 5 bases and J 3 bases; nucleotides not matched to a gene: 7. Germline assignment: CDR1 MNHEY and CDR2 SVGAGI. CDR3 loop: CASSMTGGMDYGYTF. The CDR3 DNA is TGTGCCAGCAGTATGACAGGGGGAATGGACTATGGCTACACCTTC.

The sample holds one count of this clone. This rearrangement joins TRBV14 to TRBJ2-5; the match to TRBD2 covers 7 bases. The CDR3 has 14 amino acids. Germline V gene lookup returns CDR1 SGHDN and CDR2 FVKESK. V lost 3 bases to trimming and J lost 7 bases; unmatched junction nucleotides: 8. The CDR3 bases are TGTGCCAGCAGCCAGTTTGCTAGCGGCGGGACCCAGTACTTC. As protein: CASSQFASGGTQYF.

V gene TRBV5-1 combines with J gene TRBJ1-1, with TRBD1 as a possible D gene (5 bases). There are 13 residues in the CDR3. The V and J ends lost 1 base and 6 bases respectively, with 10 bases between them. Germline V lookup: CDR1 SGHRS, CDR2 YFSETQ. The CDR3 DNA sequence: TGCGCCAGCAGCTTGCAGGGATCTGCTGAAGCTTTCTTT. Protein sequence: CASSLQGSAEAFF.

The V gene is TRBV28, the J gene TRBJ1-6; 7 bases match TRBD1. Per the germline V gene, CDR1 is MDHEN and CDR2 is SYDVKM. The CDR3 contains 15 residues. Trimming removed 4 bases from V and 7 bases from J; junction bases left unmatched: 7. This CDR3 is CASSSVGQANSPLHF. The CDR3 DNA reads as TGTGCCAGCAGTTCCGTTGGACAGGCGAATTCACCCCTCCACTTT.

The rearrangement links TRBV5-5 to TRBJ1-2; D gene unclear. CDR3 size: 13 residues. Trimming pared 6 bases from V and 8 bases from J, leaving 17 bases between. CDR1 is SGHKS, CDR2 YYEKEE, per germline (reference sequence). The CDR3 sequence: CASIPDPLGGYTF. The CDR3 DNA is TGTGCCAGCATTCCTGATCCCCTAGGAGGCTACACCTTC. The full variable domain, its missing parts supplied by reference TRBV5-5 and TRBJ1-2, is DAGVTQSPTHLIKTRGQQVTLRCSPISGHKSVSWYQQVLGQGPQFIFQYYEKEERGRGNFPDRFSARQFPNYSSELNVNALLLGDSALYLCASIPDPLGGYTFGSGTRLTVV.

CDR3 residues: CASSSRLAGGDTQYF. As DNA, the CDR3 is TGTGCCAGCAGCTCCCGACTAGCGGGGGGGGATACGCAGTATTTT. The V and J genes are TRBV3-1 (or the pseudogene TRBV3-2) and TRBJ2-3; 14 bases line up with TRBD2. The CDR3 length is 15 residues. V was clipped by 5 bases and J by 6 bases; unmatched bases: 4. Germline V CDR1 and CDR2: LGHDT, YNNKEL (reference sequence).

The gene calls are TRBV9 and TRBJ2-1; 9 nucleotides line up with TRBD1. Germline V lookup: CDR1 SGDLS, CDR2 YYNGEE. The CDR3 extends over 15 amino acids. V trimming: 0 bases; J trimming: 5 bases; junction bases outside the gene matches: 3. For the CDR3, the DNA is TGTGCCAGCAGCGTAGGGGACAGGGACCACAATGAGCAGTTCTTC. The encoded protein is CASSVGDRDHNEQFF.